Detailed here is one TCR beta chain. Study processing details: Amplified reference gene primers provided the basis for estimating nucleated cell counts. The data were produced by immunoSEQ multiplex PCR, yet TCRdb's version contains in-frame clones alone and is incomplete. The V and J calls and clone size are taken from that table; D and trimming were inferred from the DNA. Among 300,000 to 400,000 clones listed, around 90% were seen once. V lost 1 base, J lost 4 bases, and 10 bases stayed unmatched. Germline values: CDR1 LGHNT, CDR2 FRNRAP. CDR3 size: 16 residues. Study members were between roughly 18 and 89 years old and lived in 24 US regions. What the recovered Cohort 3 donors had was two negative PCRs, clearance, or symptom resolution. These data come from a study of blood T cell repertoires in COVID-19. Study background: COVID-19 samples, acute and convalescent, were from the United States, Italy and Spain.

The specimen was PBMCs or T cells enriched from blood (not recorded which). This clonotype was obtained from a man in his sixties who had recovered from COVID-19. This sequence joins TRBV12-5 and TRBJ2-7; 7 nucleotides agree with TRBD1. This CDR3 reads CASGLAGRDRSYEQYF. The CDR3 DNA sequence: TGTGCTAGTGGTTTGGCCGGACGGGACAGAAGTTACGAGCAGTACTTC. The whole variable domain, remainder taken from reference TRBV12-5 and TRBJ2-7, is DARVTQTPRHKVTEMGQEVTMRCQPILGHNTVFWYRQTMMQGLELLAYFRNRAPLDDSGMPKDRFSAEMPDATLATLKIQPSEPRDSAVYFCASGLAGRDRSYEQYFGPGTRLTVT.